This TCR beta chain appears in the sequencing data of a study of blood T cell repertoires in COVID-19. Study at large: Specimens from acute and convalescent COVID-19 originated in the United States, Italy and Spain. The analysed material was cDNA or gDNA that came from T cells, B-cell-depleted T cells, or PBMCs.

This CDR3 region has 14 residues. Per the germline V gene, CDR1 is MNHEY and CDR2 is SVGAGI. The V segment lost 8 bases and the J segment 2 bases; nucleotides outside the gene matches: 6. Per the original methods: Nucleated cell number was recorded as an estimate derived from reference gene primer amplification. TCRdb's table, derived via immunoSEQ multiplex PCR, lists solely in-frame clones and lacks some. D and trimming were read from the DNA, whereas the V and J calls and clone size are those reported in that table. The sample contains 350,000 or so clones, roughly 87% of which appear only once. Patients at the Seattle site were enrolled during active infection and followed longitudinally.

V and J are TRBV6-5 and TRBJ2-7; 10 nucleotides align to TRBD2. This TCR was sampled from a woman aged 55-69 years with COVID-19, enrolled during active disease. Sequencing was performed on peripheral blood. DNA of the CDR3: TGTGCCAGCGGTACTAGCGGGGAAACCTACGAGCAGTACTTC. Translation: CASGTSGETYEQYF.